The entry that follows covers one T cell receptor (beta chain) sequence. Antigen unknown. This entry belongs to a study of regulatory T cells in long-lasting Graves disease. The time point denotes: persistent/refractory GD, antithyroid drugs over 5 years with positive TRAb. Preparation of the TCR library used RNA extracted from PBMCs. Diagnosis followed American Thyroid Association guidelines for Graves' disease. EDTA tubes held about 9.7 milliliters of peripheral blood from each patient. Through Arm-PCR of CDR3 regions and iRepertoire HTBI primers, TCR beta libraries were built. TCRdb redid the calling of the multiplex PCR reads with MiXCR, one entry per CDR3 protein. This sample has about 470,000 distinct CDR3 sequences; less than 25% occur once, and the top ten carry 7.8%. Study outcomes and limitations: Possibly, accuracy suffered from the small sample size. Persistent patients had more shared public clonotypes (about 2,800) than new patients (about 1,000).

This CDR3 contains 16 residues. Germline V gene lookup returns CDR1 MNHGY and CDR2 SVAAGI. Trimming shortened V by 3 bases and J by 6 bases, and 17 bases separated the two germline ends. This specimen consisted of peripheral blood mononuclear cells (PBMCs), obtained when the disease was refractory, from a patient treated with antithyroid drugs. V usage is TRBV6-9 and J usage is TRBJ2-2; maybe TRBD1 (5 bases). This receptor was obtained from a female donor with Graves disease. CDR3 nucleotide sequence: TGTGCCAGCAGTTACTCTCTACAGGTGATAGCCGGGGAGCTGTTTTTT. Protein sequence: CASSYSLQVIAGELFF.